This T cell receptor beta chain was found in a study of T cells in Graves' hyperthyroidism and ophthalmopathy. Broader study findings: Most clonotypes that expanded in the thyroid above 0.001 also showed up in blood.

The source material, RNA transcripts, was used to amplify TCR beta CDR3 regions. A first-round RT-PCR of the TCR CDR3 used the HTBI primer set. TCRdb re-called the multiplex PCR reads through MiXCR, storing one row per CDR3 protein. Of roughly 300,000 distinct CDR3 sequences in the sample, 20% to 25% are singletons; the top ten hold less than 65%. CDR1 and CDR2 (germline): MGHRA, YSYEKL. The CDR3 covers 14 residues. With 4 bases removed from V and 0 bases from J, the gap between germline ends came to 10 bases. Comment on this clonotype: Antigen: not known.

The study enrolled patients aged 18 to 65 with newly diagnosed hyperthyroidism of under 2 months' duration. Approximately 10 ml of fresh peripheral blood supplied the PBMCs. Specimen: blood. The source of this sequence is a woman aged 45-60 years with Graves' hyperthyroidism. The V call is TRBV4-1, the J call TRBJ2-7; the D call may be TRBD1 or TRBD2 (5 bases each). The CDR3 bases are TGCGCCAGCAGCCCTCGGGACGACTCCTACGAGCAGTACTTC. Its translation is CASSPRDDSYEQYF.